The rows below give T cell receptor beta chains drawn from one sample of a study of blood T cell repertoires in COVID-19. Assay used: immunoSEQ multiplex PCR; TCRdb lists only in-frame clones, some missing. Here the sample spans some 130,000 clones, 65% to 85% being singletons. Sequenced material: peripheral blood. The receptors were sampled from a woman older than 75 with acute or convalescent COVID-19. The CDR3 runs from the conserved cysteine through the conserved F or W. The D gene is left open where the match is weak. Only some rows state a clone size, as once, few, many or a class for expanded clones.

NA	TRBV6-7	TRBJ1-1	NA	CARSQGNTEAFF	TGTGCCAGATCACAGGGAAACACTGAAGCTTTCTTT
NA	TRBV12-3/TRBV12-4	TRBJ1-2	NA	CASSLVPVYGYTF	TGTGCCAGCAGTTTAGTCCCGGTCTATGGCTACACCTTC
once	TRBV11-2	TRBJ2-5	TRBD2	CASSPTGAGGYQETQYF	TGTGCCAGCAGCCCCACCGGGGCGGGAGGGTACCAAGAGACCCAGTACTTC
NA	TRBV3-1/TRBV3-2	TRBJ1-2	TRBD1	CASSQEISTGGNPYGYTF	TGTGCCAGCAGCCAAGAAATTTCTACAGGGGGCAATCCCTATGGCTACACCTTC
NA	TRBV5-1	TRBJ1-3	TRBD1	CASSPTGSGNTIYF	TGCGCCAGCAGCCCGACAGGGTCAGGAAACACCATATATTTT
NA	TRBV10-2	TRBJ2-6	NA	CASSGWQYAGANVLTF	TGCGCCAGCAGTGGGTGGCAGTACGCTGGGGCCAACGTCCTGACTTTC
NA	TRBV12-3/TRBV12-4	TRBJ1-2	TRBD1	CASSLDRENGYTF	TGTGCCAGCAGTTTGGACAGGGAGAATGGCTACACCTTC
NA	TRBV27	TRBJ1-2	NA	CASSSGGSYGYTF	TGTGCCAGCAGTTCGGGGGGAAGCTATGGCTACACCTTC
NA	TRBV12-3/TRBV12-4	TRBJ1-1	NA	CASSLQGNTEAFF	TGTGCCAGCAGTTTACAGGGGAACACTGAAGCTTTCTTT
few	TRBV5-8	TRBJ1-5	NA	CASSLIGAGVQPQHF	TGTGCCAGCAGCTTGATTGGGGCAGGGGTGCAGCCCCAGCATTTT
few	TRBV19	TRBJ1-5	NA	CASSIGGPGPYQPQHF	TGTGCCAGTAGTATAGGGGGGCCGGGGCCGTATCAGCCCCAGCATTTT
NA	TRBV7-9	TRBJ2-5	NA	CASSWRGLQETQYF	TGTGCCAGCAGCTGGAGAGGGCTCCAAGAGACCCAGTACTTC
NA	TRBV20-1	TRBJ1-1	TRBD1	CSASRTGDDTEAFF	TGCAGTGCGAGTCGGACAGGGGATGACACTGAAGCTTTCTTT
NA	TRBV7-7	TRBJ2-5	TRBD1	CASSLVRGQGRETQYF	TGTGCCAGCAGCTTAGTCCGGGGACAGGGGAGGGAGACCCAGTACTTC
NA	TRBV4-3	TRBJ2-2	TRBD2	CASSPEDSGGRDGELFF	TGCGCCAGCAGCCCCGAGGATAGCGGGGGCCGGGACGGGGAGCTGTTTTTT
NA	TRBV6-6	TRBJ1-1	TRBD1	CASSTQGADTEAFF	TGTGCCAGCAGTACCCAGGGGGCTGACACTGAAGCTTTCTTT
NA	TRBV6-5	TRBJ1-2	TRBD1	CASSYLQDRAVYTF	TGTGCCAGCAGTTACCTTCAGGACAGGGCCGTCTACACCTTC
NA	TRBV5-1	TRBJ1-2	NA	CASSPRPGVYGYTF	TGCGCCAGCAGCCCCCGACCAGGGGTCTATGGCTACACCTTC
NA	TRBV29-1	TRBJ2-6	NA	CSVEQSGGANVLTF	TGCAGCGTTGAGCAGTCAGGTGGGGCCAACGTCCTGACTTTC
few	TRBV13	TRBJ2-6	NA	CASSPRSSGANVLTF	TGTGCCAGCAGCCCTCGGAGCTCTGGGGCCAACGTCCTGACTTTC
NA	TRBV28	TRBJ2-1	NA	CASNRASRSEQFF	TGTGCCAGTAACCGGGCTAGCAGGAGTGAGCAGTTCTTC
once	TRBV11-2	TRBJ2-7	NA	CASFPGYGEQYF	TGTGCCAGCTTCCCAGGGTACGGGGAGCAGTACTTC
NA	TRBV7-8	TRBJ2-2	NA	CASSSDRTGELFF	TGTGCCAGCAGCTCCGACAGGACCGGGGAGCTGTTTTTT